Detailed here is one TCR beta chain. This sample was taken from a study of blood T cell repertoires in COVID-19. For the study at large: Collection of acute and convalescent COVID-19 samples took place in the United States, Italy and Spain. In each case, the material was cDNA or gDNA derived from T cells, B-cell-depleted T cells, or PBMCs.

Per the authors' pipeline: Cell counts per sample came from amplifying reference gene primers. Data came from immunoSEQ multiplex PCR; TCRdb stores just in-frame clones and leaves some out. The DNA was the basis for D and trimming; V, J and clone size are from that table. The sample records around 190,000 clones, about 80% being singletons. The sample consisted of peripheral blood. This TCR was sampled from a man aged 55 to 70 with acute or convalescent COVID-19.

The DNA of the CDR3 is TGTGCCAGTAGCTCCGGGGGGGCCAGCACAGATACGCAGTATTTT. Translating gives CASSSGGASTDTQYF. The rearrangement links TRBV19 to TRBJ2-3; 8 nucleotides align to TRBD2. Unmatched junction bases numbered 5, after V lost 6 bases and J lost 0 bases. CDR1 and CDR2 (germline): LNHDA, SQIVND (reference sequence). This CDR3 spans 15 amino acids.